These T cell receptor beta chains were read from a single sample in a study of chemoradiotherapy in HPV16-positive cancers. Using immunoSEQ multiplex PCR, the repertoire was profiled, and TCRdb retains in-frame clones only, with some absent. The data contain more than 11,000 clones, roughly 69% of them seen just once; the ten biggest clones take up roughly 19%. Sampling was performed from a patient who underwent chemoradiotherapy. Receptors were obtained from a human donor with HPV-associated anogenital cancer. CDR3s include the opening cysteine and the closing phenylalanine or tryptophan. The D gene is left open where the match is weak. The size of a clone is reported for some rows only, either as once, few or many, or as a class for expanded clones.

size | J | D | V | CDR3 | DNA
. | TRBJ2-2 | TRBD1 | TRBV7-2 | CASSLKGQGTGELFF | TGTGCCAGCAGCTTAAAAGGACAGGGCACCGGGGAGCTGTTTTTT
. | TRBJ2-7 | TRBD2 | TRBV4-3 | CASSQDLGGGAYEQYF | TGCGCCAGCAGCCAAGATCTAGGCGGGGGGGCCTACGAGCAGTACTTC
. | TRBJ1-4 | . | TRBV30 | CAWKRRGEKLFF | TGTGCCTGGAAACGGAGGGGCGAAAAACTGTTTTTT
. | TRBJ2-5 | . | TRBV10-2 | CASSRDRFQETQYF | TGCGCCAGCAGTAGAGACAGGTTCCAAGAGACCCAGTACTTC
. | TRBJ2-1 | . | TRBV6-5 | CASSSTRFGQFF | TGTGCCAGCAGCTCGACTAGGTTTGGGCAGTTCTTC
. | TRBJ2-2 | TRBD2 | TRBV11-3 | CASSPGGPGELFF | TGTGCCAGCAGTCCGGGGGGGCCCGGGGAGCTGTTTTTT
. | TRBJ1-5 | . | TRBV7-2 | CASSPEAGYGNQPQHF | TGTGCCAGCAGCCCAGAGGCAGGGTATGGCAATCAGCCCCAGCATTTT
. | TRBJ2-2 | . | TRBV15 | CATSPDGTGELFF | TGTGCCACCAGTCCCGACGGGACCGGGGAGCTGTTTTTT
. | TRBJ2-7 | . | TRBV5-6 | CASSFGGDTYYEQYF | TGTGCCAGCAGCTTTGGGGGGGACACCTACTACGAGCAGTACTTC
few | TRBJ2-7 | . | TRBV19 | CASSPGTVGEQYF | TGTGCCAGTAGTCCTGGGACGGTTGGGGAGCAGTACTTC